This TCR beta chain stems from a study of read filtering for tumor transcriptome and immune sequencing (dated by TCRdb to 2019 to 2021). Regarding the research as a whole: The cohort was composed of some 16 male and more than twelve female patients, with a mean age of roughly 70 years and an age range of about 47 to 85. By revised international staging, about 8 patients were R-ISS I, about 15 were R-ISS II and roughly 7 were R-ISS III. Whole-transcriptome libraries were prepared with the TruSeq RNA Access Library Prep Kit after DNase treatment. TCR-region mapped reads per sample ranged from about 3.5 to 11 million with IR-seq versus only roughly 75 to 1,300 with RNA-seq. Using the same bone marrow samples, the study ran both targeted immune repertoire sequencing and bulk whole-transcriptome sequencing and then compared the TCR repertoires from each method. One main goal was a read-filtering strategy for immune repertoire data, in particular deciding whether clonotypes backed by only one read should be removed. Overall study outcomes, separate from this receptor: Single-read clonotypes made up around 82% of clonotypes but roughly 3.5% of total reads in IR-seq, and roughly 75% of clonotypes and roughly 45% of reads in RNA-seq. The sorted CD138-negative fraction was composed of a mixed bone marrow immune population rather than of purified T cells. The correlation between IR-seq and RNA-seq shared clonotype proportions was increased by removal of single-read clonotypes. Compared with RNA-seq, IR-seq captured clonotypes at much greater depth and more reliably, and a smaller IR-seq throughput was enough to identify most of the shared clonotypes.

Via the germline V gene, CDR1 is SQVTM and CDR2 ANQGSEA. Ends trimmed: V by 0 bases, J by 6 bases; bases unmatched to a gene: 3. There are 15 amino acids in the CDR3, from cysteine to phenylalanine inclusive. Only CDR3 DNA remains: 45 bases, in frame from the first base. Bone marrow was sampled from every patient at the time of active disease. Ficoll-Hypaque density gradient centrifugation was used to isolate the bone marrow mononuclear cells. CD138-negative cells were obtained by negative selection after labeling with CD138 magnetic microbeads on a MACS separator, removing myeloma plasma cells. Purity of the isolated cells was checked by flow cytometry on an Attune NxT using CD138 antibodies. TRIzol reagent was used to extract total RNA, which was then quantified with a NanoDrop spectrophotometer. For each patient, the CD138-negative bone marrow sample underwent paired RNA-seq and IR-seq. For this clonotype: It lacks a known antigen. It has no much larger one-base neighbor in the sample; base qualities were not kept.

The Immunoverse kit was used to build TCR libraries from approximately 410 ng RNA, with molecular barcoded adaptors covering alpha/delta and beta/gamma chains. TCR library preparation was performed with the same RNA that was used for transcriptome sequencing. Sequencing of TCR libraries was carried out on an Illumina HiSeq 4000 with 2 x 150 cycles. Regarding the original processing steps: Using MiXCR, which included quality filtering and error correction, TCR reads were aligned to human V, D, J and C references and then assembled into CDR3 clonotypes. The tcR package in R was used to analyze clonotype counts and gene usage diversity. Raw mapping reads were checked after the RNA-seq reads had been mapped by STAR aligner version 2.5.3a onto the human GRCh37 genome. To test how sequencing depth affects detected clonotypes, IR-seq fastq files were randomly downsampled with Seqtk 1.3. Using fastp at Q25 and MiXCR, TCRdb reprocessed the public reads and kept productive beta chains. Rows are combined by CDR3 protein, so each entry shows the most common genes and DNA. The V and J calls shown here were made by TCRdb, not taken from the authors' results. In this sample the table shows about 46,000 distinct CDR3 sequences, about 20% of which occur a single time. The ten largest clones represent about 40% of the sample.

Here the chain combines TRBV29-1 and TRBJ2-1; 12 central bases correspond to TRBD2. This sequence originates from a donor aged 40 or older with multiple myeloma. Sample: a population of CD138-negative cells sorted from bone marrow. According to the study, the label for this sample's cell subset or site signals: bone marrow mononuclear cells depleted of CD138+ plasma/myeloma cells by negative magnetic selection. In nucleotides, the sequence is TGCAGCGTTGAAGATAGACTAGCGGGAGCCAATGAGCAGTTCTTC. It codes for CSVEDRLAGANEQFF.